A single sample is the source of the 27 T cell receptor beta chains below, sequenced in a study of beta chain features in type 1 diabetes. Findings and limits, study-wide: Shortening that was moderate but significant affected the TCRB CDR3s of Type 1 diabetes patients in all four CD4+ subsets.

These receptors are not linked to any known antigen. Sequencing targeted expressed TCRB transcripts, as all isolated RNA had been reverse transcribed. Produced via immunoSEQ multiplex PCR; TCRdb's table is partial and in-frame only. The repertoire holds more than 100,000 clones, with about 26% as singletons. Sequenced material: central memory CD4+ T cells from blood. These receptors were collected from a woman between 18 and 30 years old with type 1 diabetes.

The chain combines TRBV6-1 with TRBJ2-5; D is possibly TRBD2 (5 bases). With 0 bases removed from V and 5 bases from J, the gap between germline ends came to 16 bases. This CDR3 is 16 amino acids long. CDR1 and CDR2 from the germline V gene are MNHNS and SASEGT. CDR3 sequence reads: CASSEAGPSSRETQYF. The CDR3 coding sequence is TGTGCCAGCAGTGAAGCAGGGCCCTCTAGCCGGGAGACCCAGTACTTC.

This clone occurred a few times. V gene TRBV4-3 combines with J gene TRBJ1-1, with D unresolved. Germline-derived CDR1 and CDR2 are LGHNA and YSLEER. This CDR3 is built from 15 residues. V shed 0 bases and J shed 6 bases, with 14 bases lying between them. DNA of the CDR3: TGCGCCAGCAGCCAAGATTATCAGGATTACCCTGAAGCTTTCTTT. Protein sequence: CASSQDYQDYPEAFF.

This clone turned up a few times. The chain links TRBV7-9 to TRBJ1-1, with D possibly TRBD1 on 6 matching bases. Germline loops: CDR1 SEHNR, CDR2 FQNEAQ (reference sequence). Between the trimmed V and J ends, which lost 5 bases and 4 bases, there was a span of 11 bases. This CDR3 spans 13 amino acids. CDR3 nucleotides: TGTGCCAGCAGCCCGCAGGGGTCCACTGAAGCTTTCTTT. Its translation is CASSPQGSTEAFF.

The sample holds a few counts of this clone. The rearrangement joins TRBV5-1 to TRBJ2-3, with 10 bases that match TRBD2. V trimming: 4 bases; J trimming: 5 bases; junction bases outside the gene matches: 7. The CDR3 extends over 15 amino acids. Per the germline V gene, CDR1 is SGHRS and CDR2 is YFSETQ. The CDR3 sequence: CASSGLAGDGDTQYF. The CDR3 bases are TGCGCCAGCAGCGGCCTAGCGGGAGATGGAGATACGCAGTATTTT. Supplemented by reference TRBV5-1 and TRBJ2-3, the full variable domain reads KAGVTQTPRYLIKTRGQQVTLSCSPISGHRSVSWYQQTPGQGLQFLFEYFSETQRNKGNFPGRFSGRQFSNSRSEMNVSTLELGDSALYLCASSGLAGDGDTQYFGPGTRLTVL.

This clone was detected a few times. This sequence joins TRBV5-6 and TRBJ2-1, with 15 bases fitting TRBD2. The V gene's germline CDR1 is SGHDT and CDR2 YYEEEE. The V segment lost 4 bases and the J segment 15 bases; nucleotides outside the gene matches: 11. The CDR3 extends over 15 amino acids. The CDR3 region is CASSPGLAGGNGPFF. For the CDR3, the DNA is TGTGCCAGCAGCCCGGGACTAGCGGGAGGTAATGGTCCGTTCTTC.

A remark on this clone: The junction departs from germline at one end; a sequencing error may be responsible. The gene calls are TRBV7-2 and TRBJ2-2; D possibly corresponds to TRBD2 (6 bases). The germline V gene encodes CDR1 SGHTA and CDR2 FQGNSA. The CDR3 totals 16 residues. The chain's CDR3 is CASSPSLREVGGDLFF. CDR3 DNA sequence: TGTGCCAGCAGCCCCAGTTTGAGGGAGGTTGGCGGGGACCTGTTTTTT.

This clone occurred a few times. The rearrangement joins TRBV4-3 to TRBJ2-1; 7 bases are shared with TRBD2. Germline trimming cut 1 base from V and 5 bases from J; bases unmatched to any gene: 8. Per the germline V gene, CDR1 is LGHNA and CDR2 is YSLEER. The CDR3 spans 16 residues. Here the CDR3 reads CASSQGHASGNNEQFF. The DNA of the CDR3 is TGCGCCAGCAGCCAAGGACATGCTAGCGGAAACAATGAGCAGTTCTTC.

The V and J genes are TRBV11-3 and TRBJ1-3, with D uncertain. CDR3 length: 14 residues. The germline V and J ends were trimmed by 5 bases and 0 bases, with 8 bases remaining between them. The germline V gene has CDR1 SGHNT and CDR2 YENEEA. CDR3 amino acids: CASSPGYSGNTIYF. The CDR3 nucleotides are TGTGCCAGCAGCCCGGGATACTCTGGAAACACCATATATTTT.

This chain connects TRBV4-2 to TRBJ2-1, with D maybe TRBD2 (6 bases). The germline V gene encodes CDR1 LGHNA and CDR2 YNFKEQ. This CDR3 is built from 13 residues. Trimming took 5 bases from V and 11 from J, leaving 16 bases between them. This CDR3 reads CASSLITGTQQFF. CDR3 in DNA: TGTGCCAGCAGCTTGATTACCGGGACTCAGCAGTTCTTC.

This clone was counted a few times. The chain is built from TRBV10-3 and TRBJ2-7; 10 bases align to TRBD1. Germline V gene sequence: CDR1 ENHRY, CDR2 SYGVKD. This CDR3 spans 15 amino acids. V dropped 8 bases and J dropped 4; count of bases not matched to a gene: 11. In DNA form, the CDR3 reads TGTGCCATCGGGCCCCCCCCGGGACAGGGGTACGAGCAGTACTTC. The encoded protein is CAIGPPPGQGYEQYF.

The chain couples TRBV2 to TRBJ1-2; no reliable D call. The CDR3 length is 13 residues. Trimming removed 1 base from V and 3 bases from J, with 6 bases in between. Germline V gene data show CDR1 as SNHLY and CDR2 as FYNNEI. The CDR3 DNA follows: TGTGCCAGCAGTGAAGTTCGGGACTATGGCTACACCTTC. This gives the protein CASSEVRDYGYTF.

A few counts support this clone. Here the CDR3 reads CASSSQGAGTGELFF. The CDR3 bases are TGTGCCAGTAGTTCACAGGGGGCAGGAACCGGGGAGCTGTTTTTT. The chain has TRBV19 and TRBJ2-2; 9 nucleotides agree with TRBD1. This CDR3 is built from 15 residues. In germline, CDR1 is LNHDA, CDR2 SQIVND (reference sequence). The V segment lost 5 bases and the J segment 5 bases; nucleotides outside the gene matches: 6.

This clone was counted between two and nine times. V and J are TRBV11-2 and TRBJ2-2; perhaps TRBD1 as D (8 bases). Germline-derived CDR1 and CDR2 are SGHAT and FQNNGV. V was shortened by 5 bases and J by 6 bases, with 19 bases between the two germline ends. The CDR3 runs 16 residues. For the CDR3, the DNA is TGTGCCAGCAGCCGCCGGACAGGGAGGGAGGCCGGGGAGCTGTTTTTT. This gives the protein CASSRRTGREAGELFF.

This sequence joins TRBV5-4 and TRBJ2-5; 9 nucleotides align to TRBD2. Germline loops: CDR1 SGHNT, CDR2 YYREEE (reference sequence). CDR3 length: 15 amino acids. Trimming removed 0 bases from V and 5 bases from J; junction bases left unmatched: 5. The CDR3 reads CASSLDVAGVETQYF. For the CDR3, the DNA is TGTGCCAGCAGCTTGGATGTAGCGGGAGTGGAGACCCAGTACTTC. Full variable domain (outside the CDR3, taken from reference TRBV5-4 and TRBJ2-5): ETGVTQSPTHLIKTRGQQVTLRCSSQSGHNTVSWYQQALGQGPQFIFQYYREEENGRGNFPPRFSGLQFPNYSSELNVNALELDDSALYLCASSLDVAGVETQYFGPGTRLLVL.

This chain uses TRBV11-1 with TRBJ2-1; perhaps TRBD1 as D (5 bases). Germline CDR1 is SGHAT and CDR2 is FQDESV (reference sequence). This CDR3 region has 14 residues. Deletions cut 3 bases from V and 7 bases from J, with 13 bases between. The CDR3 sequence is CASSFAGSGNEQFF. The CDR3 region has the DNA TGTGCCAGCAGCTTTGCAGGGTCAGGGAATGAGCAGTTCTTC.

This chain joins TRBV4-2 and TRBJ2-2, with 7 bases lining up with TRBD1. Germline V gene data show CDR1 as LGHNA and CDR2 as YNFKEQ. This CDR3 has 15 residues. The ends lost 1 base at V and 3 bases at J; junction bases unmatched: 2. CDR3 coding DNA: TGTGCCAGCAGCCAAGGGGACAGAGACACCGGGGAGCTGTTTTTT. This gives the protein CASSQGDRDTGELFF.

This clone has more than one count but fewer than ten. This chain joins TRBV20-1 and TRBJ2-7; D is uncertain. The germline V gene encodes CDR1 DFQATT and CDR2 SNEGSKA (reference sequence). V was trimmed by 1 base and J by 6 bases, leaving 7 bases between them. The CDR3 spans 11 residues. The CDR3 region has the DNA TGCAGTGCTAGAGGGCCGGGCGAGCAGTACTTC. Residues: CSARGPGEQYF.

The sample holds many counts of this clone. This rearrangement joins TRBV29-1 to TRBJ2-4; 12 bases match TRBD2. The germline V gene encodes CDR1 SQVTM and CDR2 ANQGSEA. Trimming at V came to 2 bases and at J to 1 base, leaving 3 bases not matched to a gene. CDR3 length: 16 residues. CDR3 protein: CSVETSGRRAKNIQYF. Here the CDR3 DNA reads TGCAGCGTTGAAACTAGCGGGAGGAGGGCCAAAAACATTCAGTACTTC.

This rearrangement joins TRBV6-1 to TRBJ2-5, with D perhaps matching TRBD1 (5 bases). With the DNA end fitting TRBJ2-7 better, the J assignment may be wrong. CDR1 and CDR2 from the germline V gene are MNHNS and SASEGT. This CDR3 comprises 14 residues. This chain's CDR3 is CASWAAGSTYEQYF. In DNA form, the CDR3 reads TGTGCCAGTTGGGCGGCAGGGTCCACCTACGAGCAGTACTTC.

The chain has TRBV2 and TRBJ2-1; 7 bases match TRBD2. V lost 6 bases, J lost 9 bases, and 8 bases stayed unmatched. This CDR3 has 13 residues. In germline, CDR1 is SNHLY, CDR2 FYNNEI. CDR3 in DNA: TGTGCCAGCAGAAGAAACTCGGGGGGTGAGCAGTTCTTC. Translating it yields CASRRNSGGEQFF.

This rearrangement joins TRBV25-1 to TRBJ1-1, with D unresolved. The CDR3 has 12 residues. V was trimmed by 0 bases and J by 4 bases, leaving 3 bases between them. Germline V gene sequence: CDR1 MGHDK, CDR2 SYGVNS. CDR3 nucleotide sequence: TGTGCCAGCAGTGAATACAGCACTGAAGCTTTCTTT. This translates into CASSEYSTEAFF.

The chain couples TRBV19 to TRBJ1-2, with D possibly TRBD1 on 5 matching bases. The germline gives CDR1 LNHDA, CDR2 SQIVND (reference sequence). V dropped 5 bases and J dropped 8 bases, with 18 bases sitting between them. There are 14 residues in the CDR3. DNA for the CDR3: TGTGCCAGTAGTGGTAAGGGGAGGTACGGCGGCTACACCTTC. It encodes CASSGKGRYGGYTF.

The chain employs TRBV2 and TRBJ1-2; D not resolved. This CDR3 spans 13 amino acids. Germline assignment: CDR1 SNHLY and CDR2 FYNNEI. The ends were cut back, 5 bases at V and 8 bases at J, with 15 bases in the middle. CDR3 DNA: TGTGCCAGCAGTCTGACACTCCCAGAGGGCTACACCTTC. It codes for CASSLTLPEGYTF.

Note on this clone: Other DNA sequences within the sample encode an identical CDR3. The gene calls are TRBV10-3 and TRBJ2-1; 12 nucleotides align to TRBD2. Germline V gene lookup returns CDR1 ENHRY and CDR2 SYGVKD. The V segment lost 6 bases and the J segment 6 bases; nucleotides outside the gene matches: 9. The CDR3 is made up of 16 amino acids. CDR3 nucleotide sequence: TGTGCCATCAGGGCTGGACTAGCGGGAAACTTCAATGAGCAGTTCTTC. Protein sequence: CAIRAGLAGNFNEQFF.

This clone has more than one count but fewer than ten. The rearrangement joins TRBV5-1 to TRBJ2-3, with TRBD1 matching over 10 bases. Trimming at V came to 4 bases and at J to 3 bases, leaving 2 bases not matched to a gene. Germline CDR1 is SGHRS and CDR2 is YFSETQ. The CDR3 totals 14 residues. CDR3 nucleotides: TGCGCCAGCAGCCGACAGGGGGCAACAGATACGCAGTATTTT. This sequence encodes CASSRQGATDTQYF.

There are a few counts of this clone. The chain joins TRBV2 to TRBJ1-1, with TRBD1 identical over 8 bases. V lost 6 bases to trimming and J lost 3 bases; unmatched junction nucleotides: 3. The CDR3 totals 13 residues. CDR1 is SNHLY, CDR2 FYNNEI, per germline. The CDR3 spells CASRADRDTEAFF. The CDR3 DNA follows: TGTGCCAGCAGAGCGGACAGGGACACTGAAGCTTTCTTT.

V gene TRBV7-3 combines with J gene TRBJ1-1; D gene uncertain. Germline assignment: CDR1 SGHTA and CDR2 FQGTGA. Trimming shortened V by 3 bases and J by 5 bases, and 7 bases separated the two germline ends. The CDR3 loop spans 12 amino acids. The DNA of the CDR3 is TGTGCCAGCAGCTTTCTCCTGACTGAAGCTTTCTTT. This sequence encodes CASSFLLTEAFF.